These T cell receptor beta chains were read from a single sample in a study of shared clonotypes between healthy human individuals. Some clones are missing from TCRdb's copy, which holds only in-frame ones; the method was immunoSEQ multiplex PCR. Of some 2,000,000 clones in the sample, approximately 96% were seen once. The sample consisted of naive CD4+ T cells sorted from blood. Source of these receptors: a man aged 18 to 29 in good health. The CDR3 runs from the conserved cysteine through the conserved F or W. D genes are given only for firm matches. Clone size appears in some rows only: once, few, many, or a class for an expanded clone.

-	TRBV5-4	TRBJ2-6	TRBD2	TGTGCCAGCGAGAGAGGACTAGCGGGGGACTCTGGGGCCAACGTCCTGACTTTC	CASERGLAGDSGANVLTF
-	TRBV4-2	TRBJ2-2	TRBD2	TGTGCCAGCAGCCGAAACCGACTAGCGGAGGTCACCGGGGAGCTGTTTTTT	CASSRNRLAEVTGELFF
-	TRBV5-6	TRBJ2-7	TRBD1	TGTGCCAGCAGCCATGAGACAGGGGCGACCTACGAGCAGTACTTC	CASSHETGATYEQYF
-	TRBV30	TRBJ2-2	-	TGTGCCTGGAGTGTATATTCGGGGGCCGGGGAGCTGTTTTTT	CAWSVYSGAGELFF
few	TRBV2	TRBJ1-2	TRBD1	TGTGCCAGCAGTCGACAGGGTAATGGCTACACCTTC	CASSRQGNGYTF
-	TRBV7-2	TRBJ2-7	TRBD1	TGTGCCAGCAGCTTAGGACAGGGGGCGCTTTCCTACGAGCAGTACTTC	CASSLGQGALSYEQYF
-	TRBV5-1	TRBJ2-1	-	TGCGCCAGCAGCTTGTCTCCCCCCGAAATTAAGCCTGAGCAGTTCTTC	CASSLSPPEIKPEQFF
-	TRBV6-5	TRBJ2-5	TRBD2	TGTGCCAGCAGTTACCTTCTAGCGGCCCAAGAGACCCAGTACTTC	CASSYLLAAQETQYF
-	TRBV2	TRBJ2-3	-	TGTGCCAGCAACCGCGGACAGTCTAGCACAGATACGCAGTATTTT	CASNRGQSSTDTQYF
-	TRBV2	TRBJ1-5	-	TGTGCCAGCAGTCCCGTTGCCAATAGCAATCAGCCCCAGCATTTT	CASSPVANSNQPQHF
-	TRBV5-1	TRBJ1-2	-	TGCGCCAGCAGCTTTTCAGGGATCGACTATGGCTACACCTTC	CASSFSGIDYGYTF
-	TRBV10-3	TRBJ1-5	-	TGTGCCATCAGCGAAGAGGGGATTTTGGAGCCCCAGCATTTT	CAISEEGILEPQHF
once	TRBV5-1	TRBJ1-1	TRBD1	TGCGCCAGCAGCGGGGCAGGGGGCTGGACTGAAGCTTTCTTT	CASSGAGGWTEAFF
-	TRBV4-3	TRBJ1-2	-	TGCGCCAGCAGCCACCGTATTGGCAGGTTGGATGGCTACACCTTC	CASSHRIGRLDGYTF
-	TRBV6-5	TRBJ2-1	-	TGTGCCAGTGGAGGTGGGGTATACAATGAGCAGTTCTTC	CASGGGVYNEQFF
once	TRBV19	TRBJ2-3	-	TGTGCCAGTAGTATAGAAGGGACTGGAGCGCAGTATTTT	CASSIEGTGAQYF
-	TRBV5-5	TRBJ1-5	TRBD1	TGTGCCAGCAGCATATCCGGGACAGGAGATCAGCCCCAGCATTTT	CASSISGTGDQPQHF
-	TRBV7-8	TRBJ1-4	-	TGTGCCAGCAGCTCACAACGAGTTGGCGGTGAAAAACTGTTTTTT	CASSSQRVGGEKLFF
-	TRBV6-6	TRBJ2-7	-	TGTGCCAGCGCCAAAGGGAGGTACGAGCAGTACTTC	CASAKGRYEQYF
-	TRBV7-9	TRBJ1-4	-	TGTGCCAGCAGCCTCTCGTATTGGGGGATCACTAATGAAAAACTGTTTTTT	CASSLSYWGITNEKLFF
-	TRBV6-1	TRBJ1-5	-	TGTGCCAGCAGTGCTGACAGGCCGCCGCCCCAGCATTTT	CASSADRPPPQHF
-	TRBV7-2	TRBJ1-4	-	TGTGCCAGCAGCTCCGGGCCCACTAATGAAAAACTGTTTTTT	CASSSGPTNEKLFF
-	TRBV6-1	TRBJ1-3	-	TGTGCCAGCAGTGAAGGCATTACCTCTGGAAACACCATATATTTT	CASSEGITSGNTIYF
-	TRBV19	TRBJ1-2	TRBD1	TGTGCCAGTAGCCCCCGTGACAGGGGATCCTTTAACTATGGCTACACCTTC	CASSPRDRGSFNYGYTF
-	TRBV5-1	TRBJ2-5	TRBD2	TGCGCCAGCAGCTTGGACGGACTAGCGGTGGGAGGGACCCAGTACTTC	CASSLDGLAVGGTQYF
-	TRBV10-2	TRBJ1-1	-	TGCGCCAGCAGTGGTCAGCTCAGCACTGAAGCTTTCTTT	CASSGQLSTEAFF
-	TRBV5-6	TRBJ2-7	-	TGTGCCAGCAGCTTGAGGCTATCACTCTACGAGCAGTACTTC	CASSLRLSLYEQYF
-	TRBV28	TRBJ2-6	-	TGTGCCAGCAGGTGGGGCTCTGGGGCCAACGTCCTGACTTTC	CASRWGSGANVLTF